This T cell receptor (beta chain) is from a study of tumor and adjacent non-tumor tissue in lung cancer. Study results and limitations: Normal lung showed higher cumulative top 100 clone frequency than tumor.

TCRbeta libraries were built with three rounds of nested PCR, modified from ARM-PCR. One entry per CDR3 protein, called by TCRdb with MiXCR from the multiplex PCR reads. The table includes tens of thousands of distinct CDR3 sequences, approximately 63% detected once. No cell sorting was done before RNA was extracted from the tissue. Turning to this clonotype: The antigen remains undetermined.

CDR3 length: 14 amino acids. From germline, CDR1 is SQVTM and CDR2 ANQGSEA. V lost 7 bases, J lost 1 base, and 13 bases lay in between. Sequencing was performed on lung tumor tissue. This receptor was identified in a man in his fifties or sixties with non-small cell lung cancer. The V gene is TRBV29-1, the J gene TRBJ2-2; no definite D call. CDR3 sequence: CSATRIGNTGELFF. The CDR3 region has the DNA TGCAGCGCTACACGGATAGGGAACACCGGGGAGCTGTTTTTT.